A single sample gave rise to the 26 T cell receptor beta chains below, sequenced in a study of blood T cell repertoires in COVID-19. The method was immunoSEQ multiplex PCR; TCRdb's version includes in-frame clones alone and lacks a portion of them. Here the sample spans about 59,000 clones, roughly 90% being singletons. The sequencing input was peripheral blood. These receptors came from an elderly man in a cohort sampled during active COVID-19.

V and J are TRBV9 and TRBJ2-2; D not resolved. Germline V gene lookup returns CDR1 SGDLS and CDR2 YYNGEE. V shed 0 bases and J shed 0 bases, with 6 bases lying between them. The CDR3 is 15 residues long. The CDR3 nucleotides read TGTGCCAGCAGCGTAGCAAGCCCGAACACCGGGGAGCTGTTTTTT. Amino acids: CASSVASPNTGELFF.

This chain connects TRBV19 to TRBJ1-2; D is undetermined. CDR1 is LNHDA, CDR2 SQIVND, per germline (reference sequence). Trimming shortened V by 3 bases and J by 5 bases, and 7 bases separated the two germline ends. CDR3 length: 12 amino acids. CDR3 bases: TGTGCCAGTAGTATGTGGCAGTATGGCTACACCTTC. Translated: CASSMWQYGYTF.

The chain combines TRBV7-9 with TRBJ1-2; D might be TRBD1 (5 bases). Germline values: CDR1 SEHNR, CDR2 FQNEAQ (reference sequence). The CDR3 loop spans 17 amino acids. V was pared by 0 bases and J by 1 base, with 15 bases between. CDR3 sequence reads: CASSLAQYQTVNYGYTF. As DNA, the CDR3 is TGTGCCAGCAGCTTAGCCCAATATCAGACAGTTAACTATGGCTACACCTTC.

This CDR3 is CASSIRQGGGQPQHF. The CDR3 DNA is TGTGCCAGTAGTATCCGCCAGGGAGGGGGTCAGCCCCAGCATTTT. This chain connects TRBV19 to TRBJ1-5; TRBD1 is a possible D gene (6 bases). Per germline, CDR1 LNHDA and CDR2 SQIVND (reference sequence). The V end was cut by 3 bases, the J end by 6 bases, with 15 bases between. The CDR3 runs 15 residues. The full variable domain, its missing parts supplied by reference TRBV19 and TRBJ1-5, is DGGITQSPKYLFRKEGQNVTLSCEQNLNHDAMYWYRQDPGQGLRLIYYSQIVNDFQKGDIAEGYSVSREKKESFPLTVTSAQKNPTAFYLCASSIRQGGGQPQHFGDGTRLSIL.

This chain connects TRBV18 to TRBJ2-1; D is undetermined. This CDR3 comprises 15 residues. Germline values: CDR1 KGHSH, CDR2 LQKENI. The V and J ends lost 6 bases and 8 bases respectively, with 20 bases between them. DNA of the CDR3: TGTGCCAGCTCGACCTCGCGGTCCCTCAACGATGAGCAGTTCTTC. Translation: CASSTSRSLNDEQFF.

The chain uses TRBV10-3 and TRBJ1-5, with TRBD1 as a possible D gene (5 bases). The length of the CDR3 is 17 residues. The V gene lost 0 bases and the J gene lost 0 bases, with 12 bases spanning the gap. The germline gives CDR1 ENHRY, CDR2 SYGVKD. Written as DNA, the CDR3 is TGTGCCATCAGTGAGTCGGCAACAGGTACTAGCAATCAGCCCCAGCATTTT. It encodes CAISESATGTSNQPQHF.

This rearrangement joins TRBV19 to TRBJ2-1; 9 bases agree with TRBD2. Germline CDR1 and CDR2: LNHDA and SQIVND (reference sequence). The CDR3 spans 15 residues. V shed 7 bases, J shed 10 bases, and the junction held 14 bases outside the gene matches. The CDR3, as DNA: TGTGCCAGTACCCTCCCGGGACTAGCAAAAAACGAGCAGTTCTTC. Translated, it gives CASTLPGLAKNEQFF.

The V call is TRBV6-5, the J call TRBJ2-7; TRBD2 is a possible D gene (5 bases). CDR3 length equals 10 residues. Germline lookup yields CDR1 MNHEY and CDR2 SVGAGI. V shed 8 bases and J shed 3 bases, with 5 bases lying between them. Here the CDR3 reads CASAGYEQYF. The CDR3 coding sequence is TGTGCCAGCGCGGGCTACGAGCAGTACTTC.

The rearrangement joins TRBV29-1 to TRBJ2-3, with TRBD2 matching over 10 bases. Germline loops: CDR1 SQVTM, CDR2 ANQGSEA. The length of the CDR3 is 15 residues. Unmatched junction bases numbered 10, after V lost 7 bases and J lost 3 bases. CDR3 coding DNA: TGCAGCGGAAATAGGGGGACTAGCGCGACAGATACGCAGTATTTT. It specifies CSGNRGTSATDTQYF.

The V call is TRBV11-2, the J call TRBJ2-5, with TRBD2 matching over 12 bases. The germline V gene has CDR1 SGHAT and CDR2 FQNNGV. The CDR3 consists of 15 residues. The V gene end was trimmed by 7 bases and the J gene end by 4 bases; junction bases not matched to a gene: 7. CDR3 residues: CASIPSGGAGETQYF. CDR3 nucleotide sequence: TGTGCCAGCATCCCTAGCGGGGGGGCTGGAGAGACCCAGTACTTC.

Comments on this clone: At one boundary the junction diverges from the germline segment, which might be a read error. The chain uses TRBV7-2 and TRBJ2-4, with 7 bases matching TRBD2. The CDR3 extends over 14 amino acids. Germline CDR1 SGHTA, CDR2 FQGNSA. The CDR3 nucleotides are TGTGCCAGCAGCTTAGGACTAGCCCAAAACATTCAGTACTTC. Its translation is CASSLGLAQNIQYF.

This chain links TRBV7-2 with TRBJ1-4, with 7 bases fitting TRBD1. Per germline, CDR1 SGHTA and CDR2 FQGNSA. The CDR3 totals 17 residues. J was trimmed by 8 bases and V by 4 bases; bases with no gene match: 16. CDR3: CASSSLGGGRGWEKLFF. CDR3 in DNA: TGTGCCAGCAGCTCCCTCGGAGGGGGCAGGGGGTGGGAAAAACTGTTTTTT.

V is TRBV7-2 and J is TRBJ2-7, with 8 bases aligning to TRBD2. Germline CDR1 SGHTA, CDR2 FQGNSA. This CDR3 region has 17 residues. V dropped 6 bases and J dropped 6; count of bases not matched to a gene: 19. CDR3 bases: TGTGCCAGCAGGATTGGATTAGAGCCGGGACTAGGGGCCGAGCAGTACTTC. Its protein product is CASRIGLEPGLGAEQYF. Variable domain in full (rest from reference TRBV7-2 and TRBJ2-7): GAGVSQSPSNKVTEKGKDVELRCDPISGHTALYWYRQSLGQGLEFLIYFQGNSAPDKSGLPSDRFSAERTGGSVSTLTIQRTQQEDSAVYLCASRIGLEPGLGAEQYFGPGTRLTVT.

This clone was counted a single time. V is TRBV5-1 and J is TRBJ2-7, with a possible D match to TRBD2 (5 bases). Per germline, CDR1 SGHRS and CDR2 YFSETQ. Trimming shortened V by 0 bases and J by 1 base, and 14 bases separated the two germline ends. The CDR3 extends over 16 amino acids. This CDR3 is CASSLASGRTSYEQYF. CDR3 in DNA: TGCGCCAGCAGCTTGGCTAGTGGCAGGACTTCCTACGAGCAGTACTTC.

The V call is TRBV7-9, the J call TRBJ2-6, with D unclear. CDR3 length: 18 residues. Trimming took 7 bases from V and 3 from J, leaving 22 bases between them. Germline V lookup: CDR1 SEHNR, CDR2 FQNEAQ (reference sequence). The CDR3 spells CASTSTPTYSDGANVLTF. The DNA for the CDR3 is TGTGCCAGCACCTCAACACCAACGTATTCTGATGGGGCCAACGTCCTGACTTTC.

This chain joins TRBV7-2 and TRBJ1-6; 7 positions agree with TRBD1. Germline lookup yields CDR1 SGHTA and CDR2 FQGNSA. The CDR3 is made up of 14 amino acids. The junction had 2 bases not matched to a gene; V was cut back by 3 bases and J by 6 bases. For the CDR3, the DNA is TGTGCCAGCAGCTTCGCAGGGGGTAATTCACCCCTCCACTTT. It yields the protein CASSFAGGNSPLHF.

V usage is TRBV20-1 and J usage is TRBJ1-4, with D perhaps matching TRBD1 (5 bases). From germline, CDR1 is DFQATT and CDR2 SNEGSKA (reference sequence). V shed 3 bases and J shed 0 bases, with 11 bases lying between them. CDR3 length: 15 amino acids. The CDR3 sequence is CSASEGGATNEKLFF. Written as DNA, the CDR3 is TGCAGTGCTAGTGAAGGAGGGGCAACTAATGAAAAACTGTTTTTT.

V is TRBV5-1 and J is TRBJ2-3, with a tentative D call TRBD2 (6 bases). The germline V gene has CDR1 SGHRS and CDR2 YFSETQ. CDR3 size: 12 residues. Trimming removed 5 bases at V and 7 bases at J, with 11 bases between. CDR3 residues: CASSSSEHTQYF. DNA of the CDR3: TGCGCCAGCAGTTCTAGCGAGCATACGCAGTATTTT. Looking up the rest from reference TRBV5-1 and TRBJ2-3 gives the full variable domain: KAGVTQTPRYLIKTRGQQVTLSCSPISGHRSVSWYQQTPGQGLQFLFEYFSETQRNKGNFPGRFSGRQFSNSRSEMNVSTLELGDSALYLCASSSSEHTQYFGPGTRLTVL.

This chain joins TRBV5-1 and TRBJ2-1, with 11 positions matching TRBD2. This CDR3 region has 14 residues. Germline V gene sequence: CDR1 SGHRS, CDR2 YFSETQ. Trimming at V came to 6 bases and at J to 4 bases, leaving 3 bases not matched to a gene. This CDR3 is CASTSGGRYNEQFF. In DNA, the CDR3 is TGCGCCAGCACTAGCGGGGGGCGTTACAATGAGCAGTTCTTC.

The sample holds one count of this clone. The gene calls are TRBV18 and TRBJ1-1; TRBD1 agrees at 10 bases. Germline-derived CDR1 and CDR2 are KGHSH and LQKENI. This CDR3 has 14 amino acids. The V gene end was trimmed by 6 bases and the J gene end by 4 bases; junction bases not matched to a gene: 5. This CDR3 reads CASSYGQGGTEAFF. For the CDR3, the DNA is TGTGCCAGCTCTTACGGACAGGGGGGCACTGAAGCTTTCTTT.

The chain links TRBV18 to TRBJ1-5; D ambiguous. CDR1 is KGHSH, CDR2 LQKENI, per germline. Trimming pared 0 bases from V and 2 bases from J, leaving 11 bases between. This CDR3 is 16 amino acids long. CDR3 DNA sequence: TGTGCCAGCTCACCACCCGACGGGGTCGGCAATCAGCCCCAGCATTTT. It specifies CASSPPDGVGNQPQHF.

This chain links TRBV30 with TRBJ1-2; 7 bases are a match to TRBD1. Germline CDR1 reads GTSNPN; CDR2 reads SVGIG (reference sequence). The CDR3 extends over 13 amino acids. With V trimmed by 2 bases and J by 7 bases, 7 bases remained unmatched. The CDR3 coding sequence is TGTGCCTGGAGTAATACAGGGGTTGGTGGCTACACCTTC. Protein product: CAWSNTGVGGYTF.

The chain uses TRBV4-1 and TRBJ1-1, with D unresolved. Trimming removed 0 bases from V and 7 bases from J, with 9 bases in between. This CDR3 has 13 residues. The germline V gene has CDR1 MGHRA and CDR2 YSYEKL. The DNA of the CDR3 is TGCGCCAGCAGCCAAGAATCCGGTTTTGAAGCTTTCTTT. Translating gives CASSQESGFEAFF.

In its sample, this clone was seen many times. V is TRBV7-9 and J is TRBJ1-1; unclear D gene. The ends were cut back, 4 bases at V and 3 bases at J, with 3 bases in the middle. The CDR3 consists of 11 residues. The germline V gene encodes CDR1 SEHNR and CDR2 FQNEAQ (reference sequence). The DNA of the CDR3 is TGTGCCAGCAGCTCCTACACTGAAGCTTTCTTT. Amino acids: CASSSYTEAFF.

In its sample, this clone was seen once. The chain combines TRBV19 with TRBJ2-7; D unresolved. The germline V gene has CDR1 LNHDA and CDR2 SQIVND (reference sequence). V lost 0 bases, J lost 0 bases, and 6 bases lay in between. CDR3 length equals 14 residues. The CDR3 nucleotides are TGTGCCAGTAGTATAGAGGCCAGCTCCTACGAGCAGTACTTC. It translates to CASSIEASSYEQYF.

This clone was detected only a few times. The chain is built from TRBV4-1 and TRBJ1-3, with 9 bases aligning to TRBD1. The V gene's germline CDR1 is MGHRA and CDR2 YSYEKL. The CDR3 extends over 16 amino acids. With 0 bases clipped from V and 5 bases from J, the junction kept 5 bases outside the gene matches. CDR3 sequence reads: CASSQDRGQGRNTIYF. CDR3 sequence (DNA): TGCGCCAGCAGCCAAGATAGGGGACAGGGCCGAAACACCATATATTTT.